Listed here is a single T cell receptor beta chain. The same CDR3 is also encoded by other DNA sequences in this sample. This specimen belongs to a study of cytomegalovirus exposure and HLA in healthy donors. PCR employed 60 Vbeta and 13 Jbeta primers. The protocol was immunoSEQ multiplex PCR, while the TCRdb copy is restricted to in-frame clones and leaves out a portion. The table includes approximately 170,000 clones, around 78% detected once. The clonotype was recovered from a woman younger than 45 in good health and CMV-seropositive. The source material was PBMCs.

The CDR3 loop reads CASSSTGGADTQYF. DNA of the CDR3: TGCGCCAGCAGCTCCACGGGGGGGGCAGATACGCAGTATTTT. This sequence joins TRBV5-1 and TRBJ2-3, with TRBD2 identical over 8 bases. Unmatched junction bases numbered 4, after V lost 3 bases and J lost 4 bases. Germline V CDR1 and CDR2: SGHRS, YFSETQ. The CDR3 runs 14 residues.